The 27 T cell receptor beta chains listed next were all sequenced from one sample in a study of blood T cells in healthy people across ages. Together with a sample-barcoded 5' primer, a J-beta primer mix was included in a second PCR lasting about 7 to 12 cycles. TCRdb fed the 5' RACE reads into MiXCR, producing one record per CDR3 protein. This table holds roughly 550,000 distinct CDR3 sequences, around 24% found once. The sample was also reused in another study, on T cells of mothers and their children.

The source material was blood. Every receptor here comes from a boy younger than 18 in good health.

J is TRBJ2-3 and V is TRBV25-1; 12 nucleotides line up with TRBD2. Germline CDR1 is MGHDK and CDR2 is SYGVNS. Germline trimming cut 4 bases from V and 3 bases from J; bases unmatched to any gene: 2. This CDR3 has 15 amino acids. DNA for the CDR3: TGTGCCAGCAGTGGACTAGCGGGAGAGACAGATACGCAGTATTTT. This translates into CASSGLAGETDTQYF.

CDR3 DNA: TGTGCCAGCAGCCAAGATCCAGCTAACACCGGGGAGCTGTTTTTT. This encodes CASSQDPANTGELFF. This sequence joins TRBV4-2 and TRBJ2-2; D remains unclear. Trimming took 0 bases from V and 2 from J, leaving 7 bases between them. Germline CDR1 is LGHNA and CDR2 is YNFKEQ. The CDR3 runs to 15 residues.

The rearrangement joins TRBV25-1 to TRBJ2-1; D may be TRBD2 (5 bases). Germline V gene lookup returns CDR1 MGHDK and CDR2 SYGVNS. The CDR3 is 13 amino acids. The ends were cut back, 8 bases at V and 5 bases at J, with 13 bases in the middle. CDR3 residues: CASGGTGNNEQFF. CDR3 DNA sequence: TGTGCCAGCGGCGGAACCGGGAACAATGAGCAGTTCTTC.

The chain carries TRBV5-1 and TRBJ1-1, with 7 bases identical to TRBD1. This CDR3 region has 13 residues. V gave up 4 bases and J gave up 5 bases; unmatched junction bases: 5. Germline lookup yields CDR1 SGHRS and CDR2 YFSETQ. The CDR3 reads CASSPQGRTEAFF. The CDR3 coding sequence is TGCGCCAGCAGCCCACAGGGGAGGACTGAAGCTTTCTTT. Full variable domain (missing parts from reference TRBV5-1 and TRBJ1-1): KAGVTQTPRYLIKTRGQQVTLSCSPISGHRSVSWYQQTPGQGLQFLFEYFSETQRNKGNFPGRFSGRQFSNSRSEMNVSTLELGDSALYLCASSPQGRTEAFFGQGTRLTVV.

This clonotype was counted only a few times. This chain connects TRBV7-9 to TRBJ2-1; D might be TRBD1 (5 bases). CDR1 SEHNR and CDR2 FQNEAQ come from the germline V gene (reference sequence). This CDR3 comprises 15 residues. Trimming shortened V by 4 bases and J by 4 bases, and 14 bases separated the two germline ends. CDR3 sequence: CASSSLDSPYNEQFF. The CDR3 DNA sequence: TGTGCCAGCAGCTCTCTCGACAGCCCTTACAATGAGCAGTTCTTC. Together with reference TRBV7-9 and TRBJ2-1, the CDR3 gives the full variable domain: DTGVSQNPRHKITKRGQNVTFRCDPISEHNRLYWYRQTLGQGPEFLTYFQNEAQLEKSRLLSDRFSAERPKGSFSTLEIQRTEQGDSAMYLCASSSLDSPYNEQFFGPGTRLTVL.

This clonotype was seen a handful of times. The chain recombines TRBV20-1 with TRBJ2-4, with D maybe TRBD2 (6 bases). The ends were cut back, 3 bases at V and 8 bases at J, with 11 bases in the middle. Germline values: CDR1 DFQATT, CDR2 SNEGSKA (reference sequence). This CDR3 contains 12 residues. CDR3 amino acids: CSARAEGYIQYF. Written as DNA, the CDR3 is TGCAGTGCTAGGGCGGAGGGGTACATTCAGTACTTC.

V gene TRBV9 combines with J gene TRBJ2-5; 8 positions match TRBD2. Looked up from germline, CDR1 is SGDLS and CDR2 is YYNGEE. V dropped 0 bases and J dropped 1; count of bases not matched to a gene: 11. This CDR3 is 18 amino acids long. The CDR3 protein is CASSVGPSGPGTQETQYF. CDR3 coding DNA: TGTGCCAGCAGCGTAGGGCCTAGCGGGCCCGGGACCCAAGAGACCCAGTACTTC.

The CDR3 here is CASSLWTGGSSSYNEQFF. Here the CDR3 DNA reads TGCGCCAGCAGCCTATGGACAGGGGGTTCCAGCTCCTACAATGAGCAGTTCTTC. V usage is TRBV4-3 and J usage is TRBJ2-1; 10 positions agree with TRBD1. V lost 4 bases, J lost 0 bases, and 9 bases stayed unmatched. The length of the CDR3 is 18 residues. Germline CDR1 is LGHNA and CDR2 is YSLEER.

The chain links TRBV27 to TRBJ2-5; D uncertain. CDR1 and CDR2 from the germline V gene are MNHEY and SMNVEV (reference sequence). The V end lost 10 bases, the J end lost 5 bases, and 11 bases lay between the germline ends. The CDR3 runs 11 residues. The CDR3 is CATMMGETQYF. For the CDR3, the DNA is TGTGCCACCATGATGGGGGAGACCCAGTACTTC.

This clonotype appeared a few times. This chain links TRBV9 with TRBJ2-1; TRBD1 aligns across 8 bases. This CDR3 comprises 15 residues. Germline-derived CDR1 and CDR2 are SGDLS and YYNGEE. V was clipped by 0 bases and J by 7 bases; unmatched bases: 6. The CDR3 spells CASSVDRTGTNEQFF. DNA for the CDR3: TGTGCCAGCAGCGTAGATCGGACAGGGACGAATGAGCAGTTCTTC. Together with reference TRBV9 and TRBJ2-1, the CDR3 gives the full variable domain: DSGVTQTPKHLITATGQRVTLRCSPRSGDLSVYWYQQSLDQGLQFLIQYYNGEERAKGNILERFSAQQFPDLHSELNLSSLELGDSALYFCASSVDRTGTNEQFFGPGTRLTVL.

The rearrangement links TRBV7-2 to TRBJ2-7; either TRBD1 or TRBD2 may fit D (5 bases each). Germline V lookup: CDR1 SGHTA, CDR2 FQGNSA. The length of the CDR3 is 13 residues. Trimming took 5 bases from V and 6 from J, leaving 14 bases between them. CDR3 loop: CASSEGQRREQYF. Here the CDR3 DNA reads TGTGCCAGCAGCGAGGGGCAGCGGCGCGAGCAGTACTTC. Full variable domain (missing parts from reference TRBV7-2 and TRBJ2-7): GAGVSQSPSNKVTEKGKDVELRCDPISGHTALYWYRQSLGQGLEFLIYFQGNSAPDKSGLPSDRFSAERTGGSVSTLTIQRTQQEDSAVYLCASSEGQRREQYFGPGTRLTVT.

V is TRBV4-3 and J is TRBJ2-3, with D possibly being TRBD1 (6 bases). V was pared by 0 bases and J by 7 bases, with 26 bases between. Per germline, CDR1 LGHNA and CDR2 YSLEER. This CDR3 has 19 residues. The CDR3 DNA is TGCGCCAGCAGCCAAGAGGCCGCCCGACTGAGGGGGATAGCTCATACGCAGTATTTT. Its protein product is CASSQEAARLRGIAHTQYF.

This clonotype has only a few counts. The V gene is TRBV4-2, the J gene TRBJ2-5, with 8 bases that match TRBD2. The V and J ends lost 0 bases and 4 bases, in that order; junction bases with no gene match: 10. Germline-derived CDR1 and CDR2 are LGHNA and YNFKEQ. The CDR3 totals 17 residues. The CDR3 spells CASSQEDGGAIGETQYF. CDR3 DNA sequence: TGTGCCAGCAGCCAAGAGGACGGGGGGGCTATTGGAGAGACCCAGTACTTC.

This clonotype has just one count. CDR3 sequence reads: CASSPWKQLTFSYEQYF. Written as DNA, the CDR3 is TGTGCCAGCAGTCCTTGGAAACAGCTAACGTTTTCCTACGAGCAGTACTTC. This chain joins TRBV12-3 or TRBV12-4 and TRBJ2-7; D ambiguous. The V and J ends lost 5 bases and 1 base respectively, with 21 bases between them. There are 17 residues in the CDR3.

There are a few counts of this clonotype. V and J are TRBV7-2 and TRBJ2-5, with 7 bases lining up with TRBD1. The J call is doubtful: the DNA matches TRBJ2-1 better. The CDR3 spans 14 residues. The V gene's germline CDR1 is SGHTA and CDR2 FQGNSA. CDR3 amino acids: CASSLERGHNEQFF. CDR3 sequence (DNA): TGTGCCAGCAGCTTAGAGAGGGGGCACAATGAGCAGTTCTTC.

V is TRBV19 and J is TRBJ2-3; D assignment may be TRBD1 or TRBD2 (5 bases each). V lost 4 bases and J lost 3, with 14 bases in between. CDR3 length: 15 residues. Germline CDR1 LNHDA, CDR2 SQIVND (reference sequence). The CDR3 sequence: CASSTSGTETDTQYF. The CDR3 region has the DNA TGTGCCAGTAGTACTTCCGGGACCGAAACAGATACGCAGTATTTT.

V usage is TRBV3-1 and J usage is TRBJ2-5; no definite D call. Germline CDR1 is LGHDT and CDR2 is YNNKEL (reference sequence). The V end lost 4 bases, the J end lost 2 bases, and 14 bases lay between the germline ends. CDR3 length: 15 residues. This CDR3 reads CASSPFRYVQETQYF. For the CDR3, the DNA is TGTGCCAGCAGCCCCTTTCGTTATGTGCAAGAGACCCAGTACTTC.

This clonotype was seen only a few times. This chain uses TRBV3-1 with TRBJ1-6, with D tentatively TRBD1 (6 bases). Looked up from germline, CDR1 is LGHDT and CDR2 is YNNKEL (reference sequence). This CDR3 spans 14 amino acids. Trimming shortened V by 4 bases and J by 8 bases, and 12 bases separated the two germline ends. The CDR3 loop is CASSPGTFDSPLHF. CDR3 coding DNA: TGTGCCAGCAGCCCCGGGACATTTGATTCACCCCTCCACTTT.

This clonotype showed up just a few times. This rearrangement joins TRBV4-3 to TRBJ1-3, with a possible D match to TRBD1 (5 bases). The CDR3 consists of 17 residues. Germline CDR1 is LGHNA and CDR2 is YSLEER. V lost 4 bases, J lost 2 bases, and 18 bases lay in between. The CDR3 DNA is TGCGCCAGCAGCCCGACGACGGCAGGGTCCCCTGGAAACACCATATATTTT. Translated: CASSPTTAGSPGNTIYF.

The chain joins TRBV5-1 to TRBJ2-1, with 7 nucleotides matching TRBD1. Germline-derived CDR1 and CDR2 are SGHRS and YFSETQ. The CDR3 has 18 residues. Unmatched junction bases numbered 12, after V lost 3 bases and J lost 0 bases. Here the CDR3 reads CASSSGQQFLRSYNEQFF. The DNA for the CDR3 is TGCGCCAGCAGCTCGGGACAGCAATTTTTACGCTCCTACAATGAGCAGTTCTTC. Variable domain in full (rest from reference TRBV5-1 and TRBJ2-1): KAGVTQTPRYLIKTRGQQVTLSCSPISGHRSVSWYQQTPGQGLQFLFEYFSETQRNKGNFPGRFSGRQFSNSRSEMNVSTLELGDSALYLCASSSGQQFLRSYNEQFFGPGTRLTVL.

The chain employs TRBV2 and TRBJ2-1; D is unresolved. The CDR3 has 17 amino acids. From germline, CDR1 is SNHLY and CDR2 FYNNEI. Trimming took 4 bases from V and 5 from J, leaving 21 bases between them. This chain's CDR3 is CASSGQRTGPGNNEQFF. Written as DNA, the CDR3 is TGTGCCAGCAGTGGGCAAAGAACCGGGCCCGGAAACAATGAGCAGTTCTTC.

The V gene is TRBV5-6, the J gene TRBJ1-1; D call uncertain. The germline V and J ends were trimmed by 4 bases and 5 bases, with 12 bases remaining between them. Germline loops: CDR1 SGHDT, CDR2 YYEEEE. The CDR3 runs 13 residues. The CDR3 nucleotides read TGTGCCAGCAGCGCTCGAGGGCGAACTGAAGCTTTCTTT. This gives the protein CASSARGRTEAFF.

This clonotype was seen a handful of times. The CDR3 does not close with the conserved phenylalanine or tryptophan, likely indicating a read error. The limits of the CDR3 on the DNA are not certain, so only TCRdb's listed CDR3 is given. This chain uses TRBV20-1 with TRBJ2-6; no check of the table's D call, TRBD1, against the DNA was made. Per the germline V gene, CDR1 is DFQATT and CDR2 is SNEGSKA (reference sequence). The CDR3 contains 9 residues when both ends are counted. This CDR3 is CSARDRTDL.

J is TRBJ2-7 and V is TRBV6-1; 8 bases agree with TRBD2. The germline V gene encodes CDR1 MNHNS and CDR2 SASEGT. The V and J ends lost 3 bases and 4 bases, in that order; junction bases with no gene match: 2. There are 13 residues in the CDR3. The chain's CDR3 is CASSDRGGYEQYF. For the CDR3, the DNA is TGTGCCAGCAGTGATCGGGGGGGATACGAGCAGTACTTC.

The chain has TRBV5-6 and TRBJ2-7; 7 nucleotides align to TRBD1. Per the germline V gene, CDR1 is SGHDT and CDR2 is YYEEEE. J gave up 1 base and V 6 bases, and 7 bases lay outside the gene matches. The length of the CDR3 is 14 residues. CDR3 loop: CASTEGQLSYEQYF. As DNA, the CDR3 is TGTGCCAGCACCGAGGGACAGCTATCCTACGAGCAGTACTTC.

The chain recombines TRBV12-3 or TRBV12-4 with TRBJ2-4; D perhaps matches TRBD1 (5 bases). V lost 5 bases to trimming and J lost 9 bases, with 23 bases between them. The CDR3 has 16 residues. The CDR3 region is CASSRGRTTEWSIQYF. As DNA, the CDR3 is TGTGCCAGCAGTAGAGGACGGACAACAGAATGGAGCATTCAGTACTTC.

This clonotype occurred a few times. V usage is TRBV10-3 and J usage is TRBJ2-4; D not certain. Between the trimmed V and J ends, which lost 5 bases and 3 bases, there was a span of 5 bases. In germline, CDR1 is ENHRY, CDR2 SYGVKD. CDR3 length equals 12 residues. This CDR3 is CAISLDKNIQYF. In DNA, the CDR3 is TGTGCCATCAGTCTGGACAAAAACATTCAGTACTTC.